In this sample, the clone carrying this TCR beta chain turned up once. The antigen is undetermined. Every isolated RNA sample was fully reverse transcribed, so sequencing captured expressed TCRB transcripts. Deep immunoSEQ sequencing covered naive, central memory and regulatory T cell samples. Sequencing was performed with immunoSEQ multiplex PCR; in TCRdb, only in-frame clones are kept and a portion is missing. Of fewer than 30,000 clones in the sample, almost 70% were seen once. These data are taken from a study of beta chain features in type 1 diabetes. Study-wide results and limits: Although PCR might favor shorter templates, it would do so equally in patients and controls.

Sorted populations all exceeded 98% purity. The V gene's germline CDR1 is SNHLY and CDR2 FYNNEI. This CDR3 spans 14 amino acids. The V gene lost 5 bases and the J gene lost 5 bases, with 13 bases spanning the gap. The clonotype originates from a middle-aged woman in good health. This chain joins TRBV2 and TRBJ1-5; D is perhaps TRBD1 (5 bases). Specimen: Tregs from blood. Written as DNA, the CDR3 is TGTGCCAGCAGTTGGACCTTAGGGGATCAGCCCCAGCATTTT. This translates into CASSWTLGDQPQHF.